Presented here are 20 T cell receptor beta chains from one specimen sequenced in a study of T cell changes during pregnancy in multiple sclerosis. Repertoires were generated with immunoSEQ multiplex PCR, while TCRdb's copy carries only in-frame clones and drops some. The repertoire holds 80,000 to 130,000 clones, with over 85% as singletons. This specimen was peripheral blood, taken in the second trimester of pregnancy. All receptors come from a female donor with multiple sclerosis, enrolled in a pregnancy study.

This sequence joins TRBV15 and TRBJ1-5, with D hard to call. CDR3 length: 13 residues. V was clipped by 4 bases and J by 6 bases, with 10 bases between them. Germline V gene lookup returns CDR1 LNHNV and CDR2 YYDKDF (reference sequence). The CDR3 sequence: CATSTPLGQPQHF. CDR3 in DNA: TGTGCCACCAGCACACCCCTAGGTCAGCCCCAGCATTTT. The variable domain in full, with the rest retrieved from reference TRBV15 and TRBJ1-5, is DAMVIQNPRYQVTQFGKPVTLSCSQTLNHNVMYWYQQKSSQAPKLLFHYYDKDFNNEADTPDNFQSRRPNTSFCFLDIRSPGLGDTAMYLCATSTPLGQPQHFGDGTRLSIL.

The chain combines TRBV7-3 with TRBJ2-5; D may be TRBD1 (6 bases). This CDR3 spans 15 amino acids. V lost 5 bases, J lost 3 bases, and 16 bases lay in between. The germline V gene encodes CDR1 SGHTA and CDR2 FQGTGA. This chain's CDR3 is CASSLYGTLEETQYF. As DNA, the CDR3 is TGTGCCAGCAGCCTGTACGGGACACTAGAAGAGACCCAGTACTTC. Full variable domain (outside the CDR3, taken from reference TRBV7-3 and TRBJ2-5): GAGVSQTPSNKVTEKGKYVELRCDPISGHTALYWYRQSLGQGPEFLIYFQGTGAADDSGLPNDRFFAVRPEGSVSTLKIQRTERGDSAVYLCASSLYGTLEETQYFGPGTRLLVL.

This chain connects TRBV28 to TRBJ2-2, with D possibly TRBD1 on 6 matching bases. Germline CDR1 MDHEN, CDR2 SYDVKM. The V gene lost 3 bases and the J gene lost 7 bases, with 12 bases spanning the gap. This CDR3 region has 14 residues. As DNA, the CDR3 is TGTGCCAGCAGTTTGGGACACTCCTACGGGGAGCTGTTTTTT. It encodes CASSLGHSYGELFF.

The table lists this clone with a count of one. The chain joins TRBV30 to TRBJ1-4; D is perhaps TRBD1 (6 bases). The CDR3 loop spans 14 amino acids. Trimming removed 2 bases at V and 4 bases at J, with 11 bases between. Germline CDR1 GTSNPN, CDR2 SVGIG (reference sequence). The CDR3 DNA reads as TGTGCCTGGAGTTTTCAGGGGTTTAATGAAAAACTGTTTTTT. Translating gives CAWSFQGFNEKLFF.

The chain couples TRBV19 to TRBJ2-4; TRBD2 aligns across 12 bases. J lost 8 bases, V lost 6 bases, and 11 bases had no gene match. CDR1 is LNHDA, CDR2 SQIVND, per germline (reference sequence). This CDR3 comprises 16 residues. The CDR3, as DNA: TGTGCCAGTAGATTACGACTAGCGGGAGCGGGATACATTCAGTACTTC. Translating gives CASRLRLAGAGYIQYF.

The chain is built from TRBV19 and TRBJ1-2, with D unresolved. Trimming stripped 7 bases from V and 8 bases from J, with 14 bases between. Germline V gene sequence: CDR1 LNHDA, CDR2 SQIVND (reference sequence). The CDR3 has 12 amino acids. The chain's CDR3 is CASTAQEEGYTF. Written as DNA, the CDR3 is TGTGCCAGTACTGCGCAGGAGGAGGGCTACACCTTC.

This clone was seen just once. The chain joins TRBV5-5 to TRBJ1-2; 10 bases agree with TRBD1. V shed 1 base, J shed 4 bases, and the junction held 7 bases outside the gene matches. Per the germline V gene, CDR1 is SGHKS and CDR2 is YYEKEE (reference sequence). The CDR3 is 16 amino acids. The CDR3 nucleotides read TGTGCCAGCAGCTTGAGACAGGGGGCGAGTTTCTATGGCTACACCTTC. Its protein is CASSLRQGASFYGYTF.

Concerning this clone itself: Other DNA sequences in this specimen translate into the identical CDR3. The rearrangement joins TRBV5-4 to TRBJ1-2; tentative D call: TRBD1 (6 bases). This CDR3 contains 13 residues. Looked up from germline, CDR1 is SGHNT and CDR2 is YYREEE (reference sequence). V lost 1 base to trimming and J lost 4 bases, with 8 bases between them. CDR3 in amino acids: CASSLRGGYGYTF. In nucleotides, the CDR3 is TGTGCCAGCAGCTTGAGAGGGGGCTATGGCTACACCTTC.

This rearrangement joins TRBV28 to TRBJ1-2; the D gene is possibly TRBD1 (5 bases). The ends were cut back, 6 bases at V and 5 bases at J, with 16 bases in the middle. The V gene's germline CDR1 is MDHEN and CDR2 SYDVKM. This CDR3 has 14 residues. CDR3 protein: CASRAPGGSYGYTF. In nucleotides, the CDR3 is TGTGCCAGCAGAGCCCCCGGGGGATCATATGGCTACACCTTC.

This chain uses TRBV6-5 with TRBJ1-5, with TRBD1 as a possible D gene (6 bases). Trimming took off 6 bases at V and 4 bases at J, with 13 bases between the two ends. The CDR3 length is 14 residues. Germline CDR1 reads MNHEY; CDR2 reads SVGAGI. As DNA, the CDR3 is TGTGCCAGCAGAAGTGGACAGCCTAATCAGCCCCAGCATTTT. This codes for CASRSGQPNQPQHF.

The V call is TRBV7-3, the J call TRBJ1-5; D is unresolved. Germline V CDR1 and CDR2: SGHTA, FQGTGA. The V end lost 2 bases, the J end lost 1 base, and 12 bases lay between the germline ends. The CDR3 has 16 amino acids. CDR3 loop: CASSLVPPGSNQPQHF. Here the CDR3 DNA reads TGTGCCAGCAGCTTAGTTCCCCCGGGAAGCAATCAGCCCCAGCATTTT.

J is TRBJ2-1 and V is TRBV7-9, with no clear D. The CDR3 extends over 16 amino acids. With 3 bases removed from V and 6 bases from J, the gap between germline ends came to 18 bases. Germline values: CDR1 SEHNR, CDR2 FQNEAQ (reference sequence). CDR3 DNA: TGTGCCAGCAGCTTTCGGAGCGATCTAGACGGCAATGAGCAGTTCTTC. Amino acids: CASSFRSDLDGNEQFF.

The chain links TRBV6-5 to TRBJ1-2; no clear D gene. The germline V gene encodes CDR1 MNHEY and CDR2 SVGAGI. This CDR3 has 12 amino acids. The ends were cut back, 2 bases at V and 7 bases at J, with 8 bases in the middle. The CDR3: CASSYEPGGYTF. Written as DNA, the CDR3 is TGTGCCAGCAGTTACGAGCCCGGTGGCTACACCTTC.

This clone was picked up one time. V usage is TRBV7-8 and J usage is TRBJ1-1; 9 nucleotides align to TRBD1. CDR3 length: 14 amino acids. The germline V gene has CDR1 SGHVS and CDR2 FQNEAQ. V dropped 4 bases and J dropped 5; count of bases not matched to a gene: 5. The CDR3 here is CASSWGQGETEAFF. CDR3 DNA: TGTGCCAGCAGCTGGGGACAGGGAGAGACTGAAGCTTTCTTT.

The chain links TRBV19 to TRBJ1-5; tentatively, D is TRBD1 (5 bases). CDR1 and CDR2 from the germline V gene are LNHDA and SQIVND (reference sequence). Trimming left V 3 bases short and J 4 bases short, with 13 bases between. This CDR3 spans 15 amino acids. CDR3 coding DNA: TGTGCCAGTAGTATCTCGCTAGGGGAAAATCAGCCCCAGCATTTT. Its translation: CASSISLGENQPQHF.

The rearrangement uses TRBV27 and TRBJ2-5; 12 bases map to TRBD2. The CDR3 has 19 amino acids. V dropped 0 bases and J dropped 6; count of bases not matched to a gene: 14. Germline CDR1 and CDR2: MNHEY and SMNVEV (reference sequence). The CDR3 DNA is TGTGCCAGCAGTTTATCTCCGGGACTAGCGGGTCGGGAGGTGAAGACCCAGTACTTC. Protein: CASSLSPGLAGREVKTQYF.

V usage is TRBV6-1 and J usage is TRBJ1-5; the D gene is possibly TRBD1 (6 bases). The germline CDR1 and CDR2 sequences are MNHNS and SASEGT. The V end was cut by 0 bases, the J end by 6 bases, with 9 bases between. The CDR3 spans 14 residues. The CDR3 here is CASSEAGGSQPQHF. The CDR3 DNA is TGTGCCAGCAGTGAAGCAGGGGGAAGTCAGCCCCAGCATTTT.

This clone was seen a handful of times. This chain joins TRBV30 and TRBJ1-1; 9 bases map to TRBD1. This CDR3 is 17 amino acids long. CDR1 GTSNPN and CDR2 SVGIG come from the germline V gene (reference sequence). V trimming: 4 bases; J trimming: 0 bases; junction bases outside the gene matches: 12. The DNA of the CDR3 is TGTGCCTGGACGACTAGACAGGGGGACGCCCTGAACACTGAAGCTTTCTTT. Protein sequence: CAWTTRQGDALNTEAFF. The whole variable domain, filled in from reference TRBV30 and TRBJ1-1, reads SQTIHQWPATLVQPVGSPLSLECTVEGTSNPNLYWYRQAAGRGLQLLFYSVGIGQISSEVPQNLSASRPQDRQFILSSKKLLLSDSGFYLCAWTTRQGDALNTEAFFGQGTRLTVV.

This clone was seen a handful of times. The rearrangement uses TRBV10-2 and TRBJ1-1; D unclear. Germline-derived CDR1 and CDR2 are WSHSY and SAAADI. Trimming took 2 bases from V and 2 from J, leaving 9 bases between them. The CDR3 totals 14 residues. CDR3 DNA sequence: TGCGCCAGCAGTGAGGCGGGATTAAACACTGAAGCTTTCTTT. It translates to CASSEAGLNTEAFF.

The chain couples TRBV2 to TRBJ2-1; 10 bases are a match to TRBD2. Trimming took 6 bases from V and 2 from J; bases not matched to a gene: 4. CDR1 is SNHLY, CDR2 FYNNEI, per germline. The CDR3 runs to 15 residues. CDR3 coding DNA: TGTGCCAGCAGCGATAGCGGGGGGACCTACAATGAGCAGTTCTTC. Translated: CASSDSGGTYNEQFF.